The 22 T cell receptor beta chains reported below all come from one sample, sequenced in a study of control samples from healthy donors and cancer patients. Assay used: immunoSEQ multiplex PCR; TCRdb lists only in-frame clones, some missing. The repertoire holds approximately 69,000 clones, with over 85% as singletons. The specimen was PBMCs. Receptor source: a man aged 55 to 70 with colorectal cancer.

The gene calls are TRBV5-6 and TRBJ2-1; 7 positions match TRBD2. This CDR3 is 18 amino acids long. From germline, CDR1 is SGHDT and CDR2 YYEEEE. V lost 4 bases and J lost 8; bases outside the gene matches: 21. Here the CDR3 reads CASSPAGPWGPNTDEQFF. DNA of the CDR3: TGTGCCAGCAGCCCAGCGGGACCCTGGGGTCCCAATACGGATGAGCAGTTCTTC.

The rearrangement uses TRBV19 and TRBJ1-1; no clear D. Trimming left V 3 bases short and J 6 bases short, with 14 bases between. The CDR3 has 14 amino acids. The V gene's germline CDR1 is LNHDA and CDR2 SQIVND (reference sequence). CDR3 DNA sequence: TGTGCCAGTAGTATTGGGTGGAAGAAGGCTGAAGCTTTCTTT. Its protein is CASSIGWKKAEAFF.

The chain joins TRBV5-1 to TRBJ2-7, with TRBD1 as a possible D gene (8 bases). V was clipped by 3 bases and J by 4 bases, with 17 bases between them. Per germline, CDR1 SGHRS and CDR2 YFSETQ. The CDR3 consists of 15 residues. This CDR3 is CASSSGQGGTYEQYF. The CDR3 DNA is TGCGCCAGCAGCTCCGGACAGGGAGGGACTTACGAGCAGTACTTC.

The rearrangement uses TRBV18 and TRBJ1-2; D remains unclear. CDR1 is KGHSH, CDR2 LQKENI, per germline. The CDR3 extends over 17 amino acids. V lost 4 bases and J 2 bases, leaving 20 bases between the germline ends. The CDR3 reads CASSQAPMQGSNYGYTF. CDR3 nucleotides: TGTGCCAGCTCACAGGCCCCTATGCAAGGGTCCAACTATGGCTACACCTTC.

The chain's CDR3 is CATQAGTGLTDTQYF. The DNA for the CDR3 is TGTGCCACCCAAGCCGGGACAGGGCTCACAGATACGCAGTATTTT. This chain joins TRBV2 and TRBJ2-3, with 9 bases that match TRBD1. The CDR3 runs to 15 residues. Unmatched junction bases numbered 10, after V lost 10 bases and J lost 2 bases. The germline V gene has CDR1 SNHLY and CDR2 FYNNEI.

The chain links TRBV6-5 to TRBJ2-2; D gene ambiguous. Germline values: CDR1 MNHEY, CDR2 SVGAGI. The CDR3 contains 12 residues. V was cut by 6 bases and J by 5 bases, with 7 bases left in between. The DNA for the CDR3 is TGTGCCAGCAGCGGTGGGACCGGGGAGCTGTTTTTT. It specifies CASSGGTGELFF.

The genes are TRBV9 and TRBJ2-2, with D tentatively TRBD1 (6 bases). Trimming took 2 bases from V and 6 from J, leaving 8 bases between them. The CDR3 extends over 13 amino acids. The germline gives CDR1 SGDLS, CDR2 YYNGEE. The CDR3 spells CASSVGQSGELFF. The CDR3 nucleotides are TGTGCCAGCAGCGTTGGACAGTCCGGGGAGCTGTTTTTT.

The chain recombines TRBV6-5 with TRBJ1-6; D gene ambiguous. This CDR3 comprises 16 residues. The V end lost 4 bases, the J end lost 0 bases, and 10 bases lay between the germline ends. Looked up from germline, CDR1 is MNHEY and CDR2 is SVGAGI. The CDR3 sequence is CASSFDAGSYNSPLHF. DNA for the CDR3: TGTGCCAGCAGTTTTGACGCGGGCTCCTATAATTCACCCCTCCACTTT.

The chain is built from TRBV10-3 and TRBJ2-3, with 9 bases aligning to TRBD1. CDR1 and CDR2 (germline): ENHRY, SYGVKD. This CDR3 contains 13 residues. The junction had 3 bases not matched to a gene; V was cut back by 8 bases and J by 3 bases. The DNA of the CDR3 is TGTGCCATCGGCGGGACAGGGACAGATACGCAGTATTTT. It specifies CAIGGTGTDTQYF.

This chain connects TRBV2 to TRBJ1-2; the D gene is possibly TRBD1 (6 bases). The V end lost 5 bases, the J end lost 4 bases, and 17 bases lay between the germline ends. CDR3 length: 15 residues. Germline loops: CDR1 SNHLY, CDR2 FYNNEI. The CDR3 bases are TGTGCCAGCAGTCCTACAGGGATGGGTGGCTATGGCTACACCTTC. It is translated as CASSPTGMGGYGYTF. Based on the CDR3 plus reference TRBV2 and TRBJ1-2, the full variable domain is EPEVTQTPSHQVTQMGQEVILRCVPISNHLYFYWYRQILGQKVEFLVSFYNNEISEKSEIFDDQFSVERPDGSNFTLKIRSTKLEDSAMYFCASSPTGMGGYGYTFGSGTRLTVV.

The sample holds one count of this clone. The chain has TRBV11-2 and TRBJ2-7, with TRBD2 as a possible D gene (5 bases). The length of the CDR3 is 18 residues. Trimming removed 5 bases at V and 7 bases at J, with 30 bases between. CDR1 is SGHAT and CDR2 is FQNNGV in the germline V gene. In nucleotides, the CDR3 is TGTGCCAGCAGCCCCCTTAGTAGGGAGAGCTGGTGGGGTTGGGAGCAGTACTTC. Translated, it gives CASSPLSRESWWGWEQYF.

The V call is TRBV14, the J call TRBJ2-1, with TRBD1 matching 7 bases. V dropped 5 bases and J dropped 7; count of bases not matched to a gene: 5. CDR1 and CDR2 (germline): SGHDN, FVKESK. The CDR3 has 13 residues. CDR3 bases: TGTGCCAGCAGCATAGACAGGGCTAATGAGCAGTTCTTC. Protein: CASSIDRANEQFF.

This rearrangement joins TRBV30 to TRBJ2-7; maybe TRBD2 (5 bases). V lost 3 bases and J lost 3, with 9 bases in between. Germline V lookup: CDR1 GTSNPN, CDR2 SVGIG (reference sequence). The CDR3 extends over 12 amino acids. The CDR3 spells CAWSDDYYEQYF. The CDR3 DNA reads TGTGCCTGGAGCGACGACTACTACGAGCAGTACTTC.

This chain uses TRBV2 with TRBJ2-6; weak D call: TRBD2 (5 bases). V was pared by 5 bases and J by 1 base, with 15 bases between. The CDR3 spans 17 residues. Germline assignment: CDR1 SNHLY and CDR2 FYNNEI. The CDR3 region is CASSLGSSRSGANVLTF. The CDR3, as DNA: TGTGCCAGCAGTTTGGGGTCTAGCAGGTCTGGGGCCAACGTCCTGACTTTC.

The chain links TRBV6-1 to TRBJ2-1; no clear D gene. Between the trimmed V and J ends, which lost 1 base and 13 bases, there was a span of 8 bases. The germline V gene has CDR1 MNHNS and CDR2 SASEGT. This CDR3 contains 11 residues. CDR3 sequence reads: CASSEVRYQFF. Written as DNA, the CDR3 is TGTGCCAGCAGTGAAGTGCGGTATCAGTTCTTC.

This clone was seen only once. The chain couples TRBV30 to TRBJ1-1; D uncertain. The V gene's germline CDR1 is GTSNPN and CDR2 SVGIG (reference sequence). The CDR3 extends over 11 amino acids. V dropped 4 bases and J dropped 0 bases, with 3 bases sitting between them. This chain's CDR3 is CAWKMNTEAFF. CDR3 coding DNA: TGTGCCTGGAAGATGAACACTGAAGCTTTCTTT. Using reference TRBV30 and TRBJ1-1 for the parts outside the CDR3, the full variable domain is SQTIHQWPATLVQPVGSPLSLECTVEGTSNPNLYWYRQAAGRGLQLLFYSVGIGQISSEVPQNLSASRPQDRQFILSSKKLLLSDSGFYLCAWKMNTEAFFGQGTRLTVV.

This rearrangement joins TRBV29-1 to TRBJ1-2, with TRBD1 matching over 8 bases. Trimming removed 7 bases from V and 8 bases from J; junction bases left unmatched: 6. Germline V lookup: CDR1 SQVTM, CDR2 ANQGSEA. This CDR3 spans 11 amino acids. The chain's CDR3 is CSADRAQGYTF. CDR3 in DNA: TGCAGCGCGGACAGGGCTCAAGGCTACACCTTC.

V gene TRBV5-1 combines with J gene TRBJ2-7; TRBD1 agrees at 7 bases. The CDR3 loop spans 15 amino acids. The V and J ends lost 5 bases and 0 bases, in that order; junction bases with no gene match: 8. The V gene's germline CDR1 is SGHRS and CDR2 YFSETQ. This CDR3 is CASSYRQGSSYEQYF. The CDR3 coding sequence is TGCGCCAGCAGTTATAGACAGGGCAGCTCCTACGAGCAGTACTTC.

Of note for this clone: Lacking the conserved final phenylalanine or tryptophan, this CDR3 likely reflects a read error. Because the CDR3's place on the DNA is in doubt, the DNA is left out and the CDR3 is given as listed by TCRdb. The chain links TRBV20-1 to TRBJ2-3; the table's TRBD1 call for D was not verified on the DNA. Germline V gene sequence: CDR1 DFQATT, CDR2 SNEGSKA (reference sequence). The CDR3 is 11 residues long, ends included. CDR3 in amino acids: CSARPGTGGLI.

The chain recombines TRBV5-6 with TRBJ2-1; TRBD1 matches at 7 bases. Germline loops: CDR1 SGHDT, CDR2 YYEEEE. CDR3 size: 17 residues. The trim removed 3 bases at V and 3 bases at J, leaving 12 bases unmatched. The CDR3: CASSWSNRDRDYNEQFF. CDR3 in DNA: TGTGCCAGCAGCTGGAGCAACCGGGACAGAGACTACAATGAGCAGTTCTTC.

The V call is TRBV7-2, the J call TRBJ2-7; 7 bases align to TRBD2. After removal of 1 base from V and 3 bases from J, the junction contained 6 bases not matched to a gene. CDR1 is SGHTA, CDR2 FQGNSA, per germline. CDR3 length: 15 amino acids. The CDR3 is CASSLGLAEYYEQYF. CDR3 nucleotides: TGTGCCAGCAGCTTAGGTCTAGCGGAGTACTACGAGCAGTACTTC.

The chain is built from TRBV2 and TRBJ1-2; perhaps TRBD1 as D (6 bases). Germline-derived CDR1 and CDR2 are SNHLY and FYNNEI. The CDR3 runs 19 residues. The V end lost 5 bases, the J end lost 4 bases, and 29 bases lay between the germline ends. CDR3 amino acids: CASSSYRGQGPGKGYGYTF. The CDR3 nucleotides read TGTGCCAGCAGTTCCTATAGGGGACAAGGCCCAGGGAAAGGCTATGGCTACACCTTC.